A single sample gave rise to the 20 T cell receptor beta chains below, sequenced in a study of human T cells and chemical hapten exposure. Each CDR3 protein gets one entry after TCRdb re-called the RACE reads with MiXCR. The sample carries under 70,000 distinct CDR3 sequences, around 11% recorded once. As for time point: pre-sensitization, week 0. Stated treatment: therapeutic diphenylcyclopropenone sensitization with weekly scalp DPC. The material was whole blood, obtained in connection with sensitization to the hapten diphenylcyclopropenone (DPC). The source of these receptors is a woman between 40 and 50 years old with alopecia areata. Some clones in this sample may be carry-over from other donors' samples.

V gene TRBV12-3 or TRBV12-4 combines with J gene TRBJ1-2, with D unresolved. Trimming shortened V by 5 bases and J by 3 bases, and 7 bases separated the two germline ends. This CDR3 is 12 amino acids long. The CDR3 region is CASSLMDYGYTF. CDR3 DNA sequence: TGTGCCAGCAGTCTAATGGACTATGGCTACACCTTC.

CDR3 loop: CASSRITGGISGANVLTF. The CDR3 DNA reads TGTGCCAGTAGTAGAATTACAGGGGGGATCTCTGGGGCCAACGTCCTGACTTTC. V gene TRBV19 combines with J gene TRBJ2-6, with 8 bases that match TRBD1. Germline values: CDR1 LNHDA, CDR2 SQIVND (reference sequence). CDR3 length equals 18 residues. With 4 bases clipped from V and 0 bases from J, the junction kept 8 bases outside the gene matches.

Note on this clonotype: This may be a read error, as it is one base from a much larger clone. This chain joins TRBV5-1 and TRBJ2-1, with unresolved D. V shed 0 bases and J shed 12 bases, with 13 bases lying between them. This CDR3 has 13 residues. The germline gives CDR1 SGHRS, CDR2 YFSETQ. CDR3 bases: TGCGCCAGCAGCTTGGCCGGAGTACTTGGGCAGTTCTTC. Translated, it gives CASSLAGVLGQFF.

This clonotype was recorded many times. The DNA of the CDR3 is TGTGCCAGTAGTATCCAAGCCAAAAACATTCAGTACTTC. It is translated as CASSIQAKNIQYF. The J gene is TRBJ2-4, the V gene TRBV19; D not certain. Germline CDR1 LNHDA, CDR2 SQIVND (reference sequence). Trimming stripped 3 bases from V and 0 bases from J, with 3 bases between. This CDR3 is built from 13 residues.

In its sample, this clonotype was seen a few times. This chain joins TRBV7-2 and TRBJ2-3; tentative D call: TRBD2 (6 bases). V dropped 5 bases and J dropped 4 bases, with 10 bases sitting between them. There are 13 residues in the CDR3. Germline loops: CDR1 SGHTA, CDR2 FQGNSA. The CDR3 region is CASSPGLPDTQYF. For the CDR3, the DNA is TGTGCCAGCAGCCCGGGACTTCCAGATACGCAGTATTTT.

The chain has TRBV9 and TRBJ2-2; D gene ambiguous. The V end lost 0 bases, the J end lost 6 bases, and 3 bases lay between the germline ends. Per germline, CDR1 SGDLS and CDR2 YYNGEE. The CDR3 sequence is 12 residues long. The CDR3 nucleotides are TGTGCCAGCAGCGTAGTGCCCGGGGAGCTGTTTTTT. Translating it yields CASSVVPGELFF.

As concerns this clonotype: A much larger clone lies a single base off, so this may be a read error. This chain links TRBV3-1 with TRBJ1-5; D may be TRBD1 (6 bases). This CDR3 is 15 amino acids long. The germline gives CDR1 LGHDT, CDR2 YNNKEL (reference sequence). Trimming took 1 base from V and 2 from J, leaving 9 bases between them. The CDR3 DNA reads TGTGCCAGCAGCCAAGGAGGGGGTTGCAATCAGCCCCAGCATTTT. This codes for CASSQGGGCNQPQHF.

This clonotype was recorded a few times. The chain uses TRBV20-1 and TRBJ2-7; 7 nucleotides agree with TRBD1. Germline CDR1 DFQATT, CDR2 SNEGSKA (reference sequence). With 4 bases clipped from V and 2 bases from J, the junction kept 8 bases outside the gene matches. There are 14 residues in the CDR3. The CDR3 nucleotides are TGCAGTGCTAAAAGGGGGCCTGTAGCCTACGAGCAGTACTTC. It specifies CSAKRGPVAYEQYF.

The gene calls are TRBV3-1 and TRBJ1-4, with TRBD1 identical over 8 bases. The CDR3 has 16 residues. CDR1 and CDR2 (germline): LGHDT, YNNKEL (reference sequence). V lost 0 bases, J lost 8 bases, and 8 bases stayed unmatched. CDR3 residues: CASSQDLARGLEKLFF. In DNA, the CDR3 is TGTGCCAGCAGCCAAGATCTCGCCAGGGGGCTAGAAAAACTGTTTTTT.

The chain joins TRBV4-2 to TRBJ1-5; D unclear. V was cut by 0 bases and J by 7 bases, with 13 bases left in between. In germline, CDR1 is LGHNA, CDR2 YNFKEQ. This CDR3 has 15 amino acids. The CDR3: CASSQDKAGFQPQHF. In DNA form, the CDR3 reads TGTGCCAGCAGCCAAGATAAGGCAGGATTCCAGCCCCAGCATTTT.

This clonotype was found many times. The rearrangement uses TRBV7-9 and TRBJ2-1, with 8 bases fitting TRBD2. Germline values: CDR1 SEHNR, CDR2 FQNEAQ (reference sequence). This CDR3 spans 17 amino acids. With 1 base clipped from V and 8 bases from J, the junction kept 13 bases outside the gene matches. The CDR3 sequence is CASSLGLAGGPGDEQFF. CDR3 nucleotide sequence: TGTGCCAGCAGCTTAGGCCTGGCGGGAGGACCCGGGGATGAGCAGTTCTTC.

Comments on this clonotype: Being one base from a much bigger clone, this may be a read error. The rearrangement uses TRBV5-4 and TRBJ2-7; tentatively, D is TRBD2 (5 bases). V dropped 4 bases and J dropped 6 bases, with 20 bases sitting between them. Germline V CDR1 and CDR2: SGHNT, YYREEE (reference sequence). The CDR3 runs 15 residues. CDR3 DNA sequence: TGTGCCAGCAGCCCTCCCCGAGGGCTGTCCATCGAGCAGTACTTC. This codes for CASSPPRGLSIEQYF.

The DNA of the CDR3 is TGTGCCATCAGTGACTCGGACAGGGGCCACGAGCAGTACTTC. It codes for CAISDSDRGHEQYF. V is TRBV10-3 and J is TRBJ2-7; TRBD1 matches 9 bases. The CDR3 contains 14 residues. Germline values: CDR1 ENHRY, CDR2 SYGVKD. With 3 bases clipped from V and 5 bases from J, the junction kept 5 bases outside the gene matches.

Points on this clonotype: A much bigger clone sits one base away, suggesting this may be a read error. The chain recombines TRBV6-5 with TRBJ1-1, with D unresolved. The CDR3 covers 14 residues. CDR1 is MNHEY and CDR2 is SVGAGI in the germline V gene. Trimming stripped 4 bases from V and 0 bases from J, with 9 bases between. As DNA, the CDR3 is TGTGCCAGCAGTTTACATGGTATGAACACTGAAGCTTTCTTT. Translated: CASSLHGMNTEAFF.

This clonotype was observed at least ten times. V usage is TRBV5-5 and J usage is TRBJ1-1; D gene unclear. There are 13 residues in the CDR3. From germline, CDR1 is SGHKS and CDR2 YYEKEE (reference sequence). V was pared by 2 bases and J by 2 bases, with 7 bases between. CDR3 protein: CASSLDLNTEAFF. CDR3 in DNA: TGTGCCAGCAGCTTAGACCTCAACACTGAAGCTTTCTTT.

This clonotype was observed a few times. The rearrangement links TRBV6-5 to TRBJ2-1; D tentatively reads TRBD1 or TRBD2 (7 bases each). The CDR3 contains 16 residues. V lost 2 bases, J lost 6 bases, and 17 bases lay in between. Germline V gives CDR1 MNHEY, CDR2 SVGAGI. This CDR3 reads CASSYMGGRGPNEQFF. Written as DNA, the CDR3 is TGTGCCAGCAGTTACATGGGTGGGAGGGGGCCCAATGAGCAGTTCTTC.

This clonotype has ten or more counts. This sequence joins TRBV5-1 and TRBJ2-1; 8 nucleotides line up with TRBD2. The ends lost 1 base at V and 4 bases at J; junction bases unmatched: 13. CDR1 is SGHRS and CDR2 is YFSETQ in the germline V gene. The CDR3 is 18 amino acids. The CDR3 DNA reads TGCGCCAGCAGCTTGTCTACTAGCGGTTCCGGAGGGTACAATGAGCAGTTCTTC. This translates into CASSLSTSGSGGYNEQFF.

In regard to this clonotype: A much bigger clone sits one base away, suggesting this may be a read error. The CDR3 DNA reads as TGTGCCAGCAGCTTAGCGGTGGCGAACAATGAGCAGTTCTTC. This codes for CASSLAVANNEQFF. The chain combines TRBV7-2 with TRBJ2-1, with no clear D. The CDR3 spans 14 residues. Germline V gives CDR1 SGHTA, CDR2 FQGNSA. Trimming pared 0 bases from V and 5 bases from J, leaving 8 bases between.

On this clonotype itself: The germline gene is not matched at one end of the junction; a read error may be the cause. The chain has TRBV4-1 and TRBJ1-3; D gene uncertain. The V gene's germline CDR1 is MGHRA and CDR2 YSYEKL. The CDR3 contains 16 residues. CDR3 DNA sequence: TGCGCCAGCAGCCAAGAGGGCCGAAGCTCTGAAAACACCATATATTTT. This gives the protein CASSQEGRSSENTIYF.

This clonotype was found many times. The rearrangement links TRBV18 to TRBJ1-5; maybe TRBD1 (6 bases). Trimming removed 4 bases from V and 3 bases from J, with 7 bases in between. This CDR3 is built from 13 residues. Per the germline V gene, CDR1 is KGHSH and CDR2 is LQKENI. This chain's CDR3 is CASSRTDNQPQHF. The CDR3 DNA sequence: TGTGCCAGCTCACGGACAGACAATCAGCCCCAGCATTTT.